This T cell receptor beta chain was identified in a study of radiotherapy plus CTLA-4 blockade in lung cancer. Overall study context: Overall, around 19% of patients showed an objective response, while over 30% attained disease control.

The CDR3 extends over 15 amino acids. Germline CDR1 reads SGHTA; CDR2 reads FQGTGA. V lost 5 bases and J lost 7; bases outside the gene matches: 5. Only in-frame clones appear in the TCRdb table, and some are missing; sequencing was by immunoSEQ multiplex PCR. The table records more than 90,000 clones, roughly 80% of them present only once. The source was peripheral blood, collected from a patient treated with radiotherapy plus ipilimumab. V is TRBV7-3 and J is TRBJ2-3; TRBD2 matches at 14 bases. This clonotype was sampled from a human donor with non-small cell lung cancer that progressed on radiotherapy plus ipilimumab. Some clones in this sample may be carry-over from other donors' samples. The CDR3 DNA follows: TGTGCCAGCAGCCCGGGACTAGCGGGGGTAAATACGCAGTATTTT. It translates to CASSPGLAGVNTQYF.